The 25 T cell receptor beta chains reported below all come from one sample, sequenced in a study of STAT5B mutations in CD4+ large granular lymphocyte leukemia. The assay was immunoSEQ multiplex PCR, and TCRdb's table has in-frame clones only and misses some. Among tens of thousands of clones listed, 70% to 90% were seen once. The material sequenced was CD4+ T cells from blood buffy coats. The receptors stem from a human donor in good health.

V and J are TRBV10-3 and TRBJ1-2; 8 bases are shared with TRBD1. Looked up from germline, CDR1 is ENHRY and CDR2 is SYGVKD. The CDR3 contains 14 residues. V shed 2 bases and J 7 bases; nucleotides not matched to a gene: 6. CDR3: CAISELTGVGGYTF. In nucleotides, the CDR3 is TGTGCCATCAGTGAGCTGACAGGGGTTGGTGGCTACACCTTC.

This clone came up once. The chain carries TRBV5-6 and TRBJ1-2; 12 nucleotides match TRBD1. The junction had 9 bases not matched to a gene; V was cut back by 5 bases and J by 7 bases. This CDR3 contains 15 residues. Germline CDR1 reads SGHDT; CDR2 reads YYEEEE. CDR3 nucleotides: TGTGCCAGCAGTGGACCGGGACAGGGGGCGCTTGGCTACACCTTC. This sequence encodes CASSGPGQGALGYTF.

CDR3 nucleotides: TGTGCCAGCAGCAGAGGCTACGAGCAGTACTTC. This gives the protein CASSRGYEQYF. The chain links TRBV28 to TRBJ2-7, with D uncertain. The germline V gene has CDR1 MDHEN and CDR2 SYDVKM. V shed 6 bases and J shed 3 bases, with 6 bases lying between them. CDR3 size: 11 residues.

V and J are TRBV10-3 and TRBJ2-1, with D possibly TRBD1 on 6 matching bases. The CDR3 runs 14 residues. CDR1 is ENHRY and CDR2 is SYGVKD in the germline V gene. The V end was cut by 7 bases, the J end by 6 bases, with 16 bases between. The CDR3 DNA reads TGTGCCATCACCGGAGGCGCAGGGGTCAATGAGCAGTTCTTC. This encodes CAITGGAGVNEQFF.

The CDR3 reads CASSLAPGQGFRTGELFF. CDR3 bases: TGTGCCAGCAGCTTGGCCCCCGGGCAGGGGTTTCGGACCGGGGAGCTGTTTTTT. J is TRBJ2-2 and V is TRBV5-5; D may be TRBD1 (6 bases). The CDR3 extends over 18 amino acids. From germline, CDR1 is SGHKS and CDR2 YYEKEE (reference sequence). The germline V and J ends were trimmed by 0 bases and 5 bases, with 20 bases remaining between them. Based on the CDR3 plus reference TRBV5-5 and TRBJ2-2, the full variable domain is DAGVTQSPTHLIKTRGQQVTLRCSPISGHKSVSWYQQVLGQGPQFIFQYYEKEERGRGNFPDRFSARQFPNYSSELNVNALLLGDSALYLCASSLAPGQGFRTGELFFGEGSRLTVL.

V is TRBV6-5 and J is TRBJ2-7; 12 bases agree with TRBD2. This CDR3 has 16 residues. In germline, CDR1 is MNHEY, CDR2 SVGAGI. V was pared by 2 bases and J by 7 bases, with 9 bases of the junction left unmatched. For the CDR3, the DNA is TGTGCCAGCAGTTACCTTGAGGGGACTAGCGGGCCGGAGCAGTACTTC. Protein: CASSYLEGTSGPEQYF.

The chain has TRBV7-3 and TRBJ2-6; D is possibly TRBD1 or TRBD2 (6 bases each). CDR1 is SGHTA and CDR2 is FQGTGA in the germline V gene. This CDR3 has 15 amino acids. The ends were cut back, 5 bases at V and 2 bases at J, with 10 bases in the middle. The CDR3 DNA is TGTGCCAGCAGCAGTAGGGGGGCTGGGGCCAACGTCCTGACTTTC. This gives the protein CASSSRGAGANVLTF.

This chain joins TRBV11-2 and TRBJ1-2, with 11 positions matching TRBD1. CDR3 length: 17 residues. CDR1 is SGHAT and CDR2 is FQNNGV in the germline V gene. Unmatched junction bases numbered 14, after V lost 6 bases and J lost 5 bases. This CDR3 reads CASSFVTRTGGWYGYTF. The CDR3 DNA follows: TGTGCCAGCAGTTTCGTTACCCGGACAGGGGGCTGGTATGGCTACACCTTC.

This clone was seen a single time. The gene calls are TRBV10-3 and TRBJ2-1; D uncertain. The CDR3 is made up of 14 amino acids. Trimming stripped 3 bases from V and 6 bases from J, with 12 bases between. Per the germline V gene, CDR1 is ENHRY and CDR2 is SYGVKD. CDR3 bases: TGTGCCATCAGTGAACGATTTGCAACCAATGAGCAGTTCTTC. Translated: CAISERFATNEQFF.

This chain connects TRBV25-1 to TRBJ2-7; no definite D call. From germline, CDR1 is MGHDK and CDR2 SYGVNS. This CDR3 comprises 12 residues. Trimming pared 7 bases from V and 6 bases from J, leaving 13 bases between. CDR3 in DNA: TGTGCCAGCATGGGTATGGGTCGCGAGCAGTACTTC. Protein: CASMGMGREQYF.

The J gene is TRBJ2-2, the V gene TRBV27; D gene uncertain. Germline assignment: CDR1 MNHEY and CDR2 SMNVEV (reference sequence). The CDR3 length is 17 residues. The V end was cut by 5 bases, the J end by 0 bases, with 16 bases between. The CDR3 protein is CASSLQPYYANTGELFF. CDR3 DNA sequence: TGTGCCAGCAGTCTACAGCCCTACTATGCGAACACCGGGGAGCTGTTTTTT.

This clone was counted between two and nine times. The chain uses TRBV27 and TRBJ2-7, with TRBD1 matching 10 bases. V gave up 6 bases and J gave up 3 bases; unmatched junction bases: 2. The CDR3 has 13 amino acids. Germline V gene sequence: CDR1 MNHEY, CDR2 SMNVEV (reference sequence). The CDR3 region has the DNA TGTGCCAGCAGGGGGGACAGGGGCTACGAGCAGTACTTC. It encodes CASRGDRGYEQYF.

This clone was counted once. This chain connects TRBV6-6 to TRBJ1-5, with D tentatively TRBD1 (5 bases). Germline V CDR1 and CDR2: MNHNY, SVGAGI (reference sequence). This CDR3 spans 15 amino acids. Trimming shortened V by 5 bases and J by 4 bases, and 15 bases separated the two germline ends. The CDR3 sequence is CASSTPGTSNQPQHF. DNA of the CDR3: TGTGCCAGCAGTACCCCCGGGACGTCGAATCAGCCCCAGCATTTT.

This chain links TRBV7-2 with TRBJ2-2, with 13 bases that match TRBD2. J lost 7 bases, V lost 5 bases, and 7 bases had no gene match. CDR3 length: 16 amino acids. The germline gives CDR1 SGHTA, CDR2 FQGNSA. CDR3 amino acids: CASSTGLAGVVGELFF. CDR3 nucleotides: TGTGCCAGCAGCACTGGACTAGCGGGAGTCGTCGGGGAGCTGTTTTTT. Full variable domain (rest looked up from reference TRBV7-2 and TRBJ2-2): GAGVSQSPSNKVTEKGKDVELRCDPISGHTALYWYRQSLGQGLEFLIYFQGNSAPDKSGLPSDRFSAERTGGSVSTLTIQRTQQEDSAVYLCASSTGLAGVVGELFFGEGSRLTVL.

The chain links TRBV7-9 to TRBJ1-1; D is undetermined. CDR3 length: 13 residues. The germline V gene encodes CDR1 SEHNR and CDR2 FQNEAQ (reference sequence). V lost 5 bases and J lost 1, with 8 bases in between. CDR3 in DNA: TGTGCCAGCAGCCCTCCAGGGAACACTGAAGCTTTCTTT. Protein product: CASSPPGNTEAFF.

This chain links TRBV4-2 with TRBJ2-1; D may match TRBD1 or TRBD2 (5 bases each). Trimming shortened V by 1 base and J by 8 bases, and 9 bases separated the two germline ends. The CDR3 covers 13 residues. Germline V CDR1 and CDR2: LGHNA, YNFKEQ. DNA of the CDR3: TGTGCCAGCAGCCAAGTCGAGGGGTATGAGCAGTTCTTC. This sequence encodes CASSQVEGYEQFF.

DNA of the CDR3: TGTGCCAGCAGTGAGCGGGGAAGGAGGCAGTTCTTC. Translating gives CASSERGRRQFF. The V and J genes are TRBV6-1 and TRBJ2-1, with D maybe TRBD2 (6 bases). CDR3 length: 12 amino acids. Per the germline V gene, CDR1 is MNHNS and CDR2 is SASEGT. Trimming took off 3 bases at V and 12 bases at J, with 12 bases between the two ends.

The chain combines TRBV5-8 with TRBJ2-6, with 7 bases identical to TRBD1. Germline V lookup: CDR1 SGHTS, CDR2 YDEGEE. Germline trimming cut 8 bases from V and 0 bases from J; bases unmatched to any gene: 14. CDR3 length equals 18 residues. CDR3 protein: CASFARQGVSSGANVLTF. The DNA for the CDR3 is TGTGCCAGTTTCGCTCGGCAGGGGGTCAGCTCTGGGGCCAACGTCCTGACTTTC. Looking up the rest from reference TRBV5-8 and TRBJ2-6 gives the full variable domain: EAGVTQSPTHLIKTRGQQATLRCSPISGHTSVYWYQQALGLGLQFLLWYDEGEERNRGNFPPRFSGRQFPNYSSELNVNALELEDSALYLCASFARQGVSSGANVLTFGAGSRLTVL.

The chain recombines TRBV15 with TRBJ2-5, with D uncertain. Germline values: CDR1 LNHNV, CDR2 YYDKDF (reference sequence). Deletions cut 3 bases from V and 4 bases from J, with 15 bases between. This CDR3 has 15 residues. The CDR3 region is CATSRGPSKRETQYF. CDR3 in DNA: TGTGCCACCAGCAGGGGCCCCTCCAAGCGAGAGACCCAGTACTTC.

The V call is TRBV6-1, the J call TRBJ1-3, with a possible D match to TRBD1 (5 bases). V was cut by 8 bases and J by 4 bases, with 18 bases left in between. CDR1 and CDR2 from the germline V gene are MNHNS and SASEGT. The CDR3 runs to 15 residues. The CDR3 sequence is CASGMRGNSGNTIYF. CDR3 nucleotides: TGTGCCAGCGGCATGAGGGGAAACTCCGGAAACACCATATATTTT.

CDR3 DNA sequence: TGTGCCAGCAGTTTGAGCGGGAGGTTGAATGAGCAGTTCTTC. Translated: CASSLSGRLNEQFF. The chain recombines TRBV6-5 with TRBJ2-1; 9 bases map to TRBD2. This CDR3 spans 14 amino acids. Per germline, CDR1 MNHEY and CDR2 SVGAGI. V gave up 4 bases and J gave up 7 bases; unmatched junction bases: 5.

V and J are TRBV9 and TRBJ2-2, with 8 bases identical to TRBD2. This CDR3 spans 17 amino acids. Germline CDR1 is SGDLS and CDR2 is YYNGEE. Trimming at V came to 4 bases and at J to 6 bases, leaving 14 bases not matched to a gene. CDR3 region: CASSYPRGGLFSGELFF. The DNA for the CDR3 is TGTGCCAGCAGCTATCCCCGGGGGGGGCTTTTTTCCGGGGAGCTGTTTTTT. Full variable domain (outside the CDR3, taken from reference TRBV9 and TRBJ2-2): DSGVTQTPKHLITATGQRVTLRCSPRSGDLSVYWYQQSLDQGLQFLIQYYNGEERAKGNILERFSAQQFPDLHSELNLSSLELGDSALYFCASSYPRGGLFSGELFFGEGSRLTVL.

The chain employs TRBV5-1 and TRBJ2-3, with D possibly being TRBD2 (6 bases). V was clipped by 4 bases and J by 2 bases, with 14 bases between them. CDR1 and CDR2 (germline): SGHRS, YFSETQ. The CDR3 sequence is 15 residues long. The CDR3, as DNA: TGCGCCAGCAGCCCGGGGAGGTTTTCCACAGATACGCAGTATTTT. It encodes CASSPGRFSTDTQYF.

This clone was counted once. The gene calls are TRBV18 and TRBJ1-1, with unresolved D. CDR1 is KGHSH, CDR2 LQKENI, per germline. This CDR3 is 13 amino acids long. V dropped 2 bases and J dropped 8 bases, with 12 bases sitting between them. This CDR3 is CASSPNAGSEAFF. CDR3 coding DNA: TGTGCCAGCTCACCAAACGCGGGGTCAGAAGCTTTCTTT.

The V and J genes are TRBV7-8 and TRBJ1-2; 12 nucleotides match TRBD1. Germline trimming cut 5 bases from V and 8 bases from J; bases unmatched to any gene: 6. Germline CDR1 SGHVS, CDR2 FQNEAQ. This CDR3 region has 14 residues. CDR3 loop: CASSLRDRGQGYTF. The CDR3, as DNA: TGTGCCAGCAGCCTCCGGGACAGGGGGCAAGGCTACACCTTC.